This entry lists 11 T cell receptor beta chains sequenced from one sample in a study of blood T cell repertoires in COVID-19. Using immunoSEQ multiplex PCR, the repertoire was profiled, and TCRdb retains in-frame clones only, with some absent. The sample shows 150,000 to 200,000 clones, 80% to 90% of them seen only once. The sequenced material came from peripheral blood. Receptor source: a man younger than 35 who had recovered from COVID-19.

The chain has TRBV9 and TRBJ2-3; D uncertain. Germline V gene data show CDR1 as SGDLS and CDR2 as YYNGEE. The length of the CDR3 is 12 residues. The ends were cut back, 5 bases at V and 5 bases at J, with 9 bases in the middle. The CDR3 bases are TGTGCCAGCAGTCCTAATCAAGATACGCAGTATTTT. Its translation is CASSPNQDTQYF.

This clone was observed a single time. The J gene is TRBJ2-5, the V gene TRBV5-4, with 9 positions matching TRBD2. The germline gives CDR1 SGHNT, CDR2 YYREEE (reference sequence). This CDR3 is 16 amino acids long. Trimming took 1 base from V and 5 from J; bases not matched to a gene: 9. CDR3 protein: CASSLKLAGSSETQYF. The CDR3 DNA reads as TGTGCCAGCAGCTTGAAGCTAGCGGGAAGTTCGGAGACCCAGTACTTC.

J is TRBJ2-7 and V is TRBV3-1 (or the pseudogene TRBV3-2); unclear D gene. Germline values: CDR1 LGHDT, CDR2 YNNKEL (reference sequence). The V end was cut by 0 bases, the J end by 2 bases, with 11 bases between. This CDR3 spans 15 amino acids. CDR3 protein: CASSQDTRLAYEQYF. The DNA of the CDR3 is TGTGCCAGCAGCCAAGATACCCGTTTAGCCTACGAGCAGTACTTC.

The V call is TRBV18, the J call TRBJ2-5; the D is unclear. V was trimmed by 3 bases and J by 1 base, leaving 15 bases between them. Germline V gene lookup returns CDR1 KGHSH and CDR2 LQKENI. The CDR3 has 16 residues. CDR3 DNA: TGTGCCAGCTCACCTGCCGGCCTAGGTAGCCAAGAGACCCAGTACTTC. It yields the protein CASSPAGLGSQETQYF.

The V gene is TRBV6-5, the J gene TRBJ1-1; D gene unclear. Germline CDR1 reads MNHEY; CDR2 reads SVGAGI. V shed 4 bases and J shed 2 bases, with 14 bases lying between them. CDR3 length equals 15 residues. As DNA, the CDR3 is TGTGCCAGCAGTTCCTATTCGCAGGAAAACACTGAAGCTTTCTTT. Its translation is CASSSYSQENTEAFF.

In its sample, this clone was seen once. The V call is TRBV10-3, the J call TRBJ2-2, with 8 positions matching TRBD1. The CDR3 totals 16 residues. Germline V gene lookup returns CDR1 ENHRY and CDR2 SYGVKD. Trimming cost V 2 bases and J 6 bases; bases outside gene matches: 8. The CDR3 spells CAISEPDRGPPGELFF. The CDR3, as DNA: TGTGCCATCAGTGAGCCAGACAGGGGACCCCCCGGGGAGCTGTTTTTT.

The chain has TRBV10-3 and TRBJ1-2; D uncertain. Per the germline V gene, CDR1 is ENHRY and CDR2 is SYGVKD. There are 14 residues in the CDR3. Deletions cut 4 bases from V and 6 bases from J, with 15 bases between. The DNA of the CDR3 is TGTGCCATCAGTGTAGGACTTCGGGTCCATGGCTACACCTTC. Encoded protein: CAISVGLRVHGYTF.

V gene TRBV3-1 (or the pseudogene TRBV3-2) combines with J gene TRBJ2-5; 8 bases fit TRBD2. The germline gives CDR1 LGHDT, CDR2 YNNKEL (reference sequence). This CDR3 contains 17 residues. The V gene end was trimmed by 0 bases and the J gene end by 2 bases; junction bases not matched to a gene: 8. For the CDR3, the DNA is TGTGCCAGCAGCCAAGACGGGGGGGGCCGAAGTCAAGAGACCCAGTACTTC. It codes for CASSQDGGGRSQETQYF.

The chain combines TRBV24-1 with TRBJ2-2, with D maybe TRBD2 (5 bases). Trimming removed 3 bases at V and 9 bases at J, with 13 bases between. This CDR3 comprises 14 residues. CDR1 and CDR2 (germline): KGHDR, SFDVKD. CDR3 residues: CATSDGRVSRELFF. In DNA form, the CDR3 reads TGTGCCACCAGTGATGGGCGGGTTAGCAGGGAGCTGTTTTTT.

The chain has TRBV25-1 and TRBJ2-2, with D perhaps matching TRBD1 (7 bases). Trimming took 4 bases from V and 5 from J, leaving 11 bases between them. The CDR3 runs 14 residues. Germline V lookup: CDR1 MGHDK, CDR2 SYGVNS. CDR3 sequence: CASSAGGGTGELFF. CDR3 in DNA: TGTGCCAGCAGTGCAGGGGGAGGTACCGGGGAGCTGTTTTTT.

The chain recombines TRBV7-3 with TRBJ1-1; 8 bases fit TRBD1. The ends lost 6 bases at V and 1 base at J; junction bases unmatched: 7. The CDR3 contains 15 residues. Looked up from germline, CDR1 is SGHTA and CDR2 is FQGTGA. CDR3 sequence: CASSDSGTGNTEAFF. CDR3 in DNA: TGTGCCAGCAGTGACTCCGGGACAGGGAACACTGAAGCTTTCTTT.